A selection of T cell receptor beta chains follows, all from one sample in a study of siplizumab effects on memory and regulatory T cells. Profiling relied on immunoSEQ multiplex PCR, and the TCRdb table lists in-frame clones only, not all of them. The data contain some 90,000 clones, about nine tenths of them singletons. Material: CD4+ T cells sorted from blood. The receptors were gathered from a human donor in good health. Each CDR3 is given with its conserved first and last residue. Each record gives: D gene, clone size, V gene, J gene, CDR3 DNA, CDR3 protein. D genes are given only for firm matches. Some rows mark clone size as missing; the rest say once, few, many or name a class of expanded clone.

>TRBD2|-|TRBV11-3|TRBJ2-7
TGTGCCAGCAGCTTAGATCCCCTAGCGGGATGGTGGGAGCAGTACTTC
CASSLDPLAGWWEQYF
>TRBD1|-|TRBV6-1|TRBJ2-2
TGTGCCAGCAGTATGCACAGGGGCACCGGGGAGCTGTTTTTT
CASSMHRGTGELFF
>TRBD2|-|TRBV14|TRBJ2-3
TGTGCCAGCAGCCTCCAAGCGGGAGGGGGAGATACGCAGTATTTT
CASSLQAGGGDTQYF
>TRBD1|-|TRBV18|TRBJ1-5
TGTGCCAGCTCACAGGGACAGGGGGCTCAACAGCCCCAGCATTTT
CASSQGQGAQQPQHF
>-|-|TRBV5-1|TRBJ2-5
TGCGCCAGCAGCTTGTCGGGGTACCAAGAGACCCAGTACTTC
CASSLSGYQETQYF
>-|-|TRBV11-2|TRBJ2-3
TGTGCCAGCAGCTTAGGGGGATTCGGAGCAGCTAGCACAGATACGCAGTATTTT
CASSLGGFGAASTDTQYF
>TRBD2|-|TRBV11-3|TRBJ2-1
TGTGCCAGCAGCTTTTCTTCTAGCGGGAGCCGTGAGCAGTTCTTC
CASSFSSSGSREQFF
>-|once|TRBV4-1|TRBJ2-6
TGCGCCAGCAGCCAAGTTTCGGTCGCTGGGGCCAACGTCCTGACTTTC
CASSQVSVAGANVLTF
>-|-|TRBV29-1|TRBJ2-3
TGCAGCGCCTCGTTGGGGAGCCTTTATTTT
CSASLGSLYF
>-|once|TRBV15|TRBJ2-5
TGTGCCACCAGCAGTAGGCCGCACAGCCGACCCCAAGAGACCCAGTACTTC
CATSSRPHSRPQETQYF
>-|-|TRBV11-1|TRBJ1-4
TGTGCCAGCAGCTTTACGGGGGCGCCTGAAAAACTGTTTTTT
CASSFTGAPEKLFF
>-|-|TRBV5-4|TRBJ2-1
TGTGCCAGCAGCGAGTTGAACCGGGCCCCCACTAACAATGAGCAGTTCTTC
CASSELNRAPTNNEQFF
>-|-|TRBV19|TRBJ2-7
TGTGCCAGTAGGGGGGATGGGGCCACCCAAAGTCGCCCCTACGAGCAGTACTTC
CASRGDGATQSRPYEQYF
>-|-|TRBV6-1|TRBJ1-5
TGTGCCAGCAGTGAAGCGCGGAGGTATAGCAATCAGCCCCAGCATTTT
CASSEARRYSNQPQHF
>-|-|TRBV5-1|TRBJ1-1
TGCGCCAGCAGCTTGGACGTGGCTGAAGCTTTCTTT
CASSLDVAEAFF
>TRBD1|-|TRBV5-1|TRBJ2-3
TGCGCCAGCAGCAGCTCGACAGGGGTCCCCACAGATACGCAGTATTTT
CASSSSTGVPTDTQYF
>-|-|TRBV9|TRBJ1-1
TGTGCCAGCAGCGTAGGAGGACAGTTGGGCCTTGAAGCTTTCTTT
CASSVGGQLGLEAFF